This TCR beta chain was sequenced for a study of cytomegalovirus exposure and HLA in healthy donors. As for the study in general: A subsequent analysis stated that the 100 to 150 validation repertoires were run on the same platform as the roughly 700 first-cohort repertoires.

Study results and caveats: Usually a TCR sequence was rare, but some public TCRs were found in many donors. Subsequent analysis showed first-cohort TCR clusters tending to co-occur in 120 or so validation repertoires.

The repertoire was sequenced with immunoSEQ multiplex PCR; TCRdb's copy has only in-frame clones and lacks some. The sample lists about 180,000 clones, about 85% occurring once. As to this clone: Its matching antigen is unknown.

The ends were cut back, 3 bases at V and 5 bases at J, with 10 bases in the middle. Germline assignment: CDR1 SSHAT and CDR2 FNYEAQ (reference sequence). The CDR3 totals 14 residues. The V call is TRBV7-7, the J call TRBJ2-2; maybe TRBD2 (6 bases). Material for sequencing was PBMCs. The TCR sequence derives from a man aged 18 to 30 in good health and CMV-seropositive. This CDR3 is CASSLGGRTGELFF. As DNA, the CDR3 is TGTGCCAGCAGCTTGGGAGGTCGAACCGGGGAGCTGTTTTTT.